This is a list of T cell receptor beta chains from one sample in a study of PD-L1 blockade in urothelial cancer. The table came from immunoSEQ multiplex PCR; TCRdb's copy has only in-frame clones and leaves some out. The sample comprises tens of thousands of clones, roughly nine tenths of which are singletons, and about 7.3% rests with the top ten. Sample: PBMCs, taken around atezolizumab (anti-PD-L1) treatment. The receptors come from a man between 65 and 80 years old with urothelial cancer. Both conserved end residues are part of each CDR3. The D gene is left open where the match is weak. The size entry is marked missing in some rows and otherwise reads once, few, many or a size class.

j_call d_call v_call clone_size cdr3_nt cdr3_aa
TRBJ1-5 TRBD1 TRBV6-5 NA TGTGCCAGCAGTCCCGACAGGGGTAGTCAGCCCCAGCATTTT CASSPDRGSQPQHF
TRBJ2-1 TRBD2 TRBV29-1 NA TGCAGCGTTTCCCCGGGAGGAGTAAATGAGCAGTTCTTC CSVSPGGVNEQFF
TRBJ2-5 NA TRBV27 NA TGTGCCAGCAGTTTTAACGGGTTGGGGACCCAGTACTTC CASSFNGLGTQYF
TRBJ1-1 TRBD1 TRBV12-5 few TGTGCTAGTGGCCTAAGCAGGGGGCTTAGGGCTGAAGCTTTCTTT CASGLSRGLRAEAFF
TRBJ2-1 TRBD2 TRBV6-6 NA TGTGCCAGCGGAGTAATAGCGGGAGCTACCTACAATGAGCAGTTCTTC CASGVIAGATYNEQFF
TRBJ1-2 TRBD1 TRBV19 NA TGTGCCAGTAGCCCGGGACAGGGAGGCTATGGCTACACCTTC CASSPGQGGYGYTF
TRBJ2-7 TRBD2 TRBV18 once TGTGCCAGCTCATCAATAGCGGGACCAGAGGACTACGAGCAGTACTTC CASSSIAGPEDYEQYF
TRBJ1-5 TRBD1 TRBV19 NA TGTGCCAGTAGTACCGGACAGGGAGGACAGCCCCAGCATTTT CASSTGQGGQPQHF
TRBJ1-1 NA TRBV10-3 NA TGTGCCATCACTGCGGGGCGGTCGGCGGACACTGAAGCTTTCTTT CAITAGRSADTEAFF
TRBJ2-7 NA TRBV27 NA TGTGCCAGCAGTTTTATGGGCAGGGGTTACGAGCAGTACTTC CASSFMGRGYEQYF
TRBJ2-1 TRBD2 TRBV14 NA TGTGCCAGCAGCCAACGGGGCGGGAGGGACTCCTACAATGAGCAGTTCTTC CASSQRGGRDSYNEQFF
TRBJ2-7 NA TRBV10-3 NA TGTGCCATCAGTGAGTCGGCCAGGGCAGCGGGGCAGTACTTC CAISESARAAGQYF
TRBJ2-3 NA TRBV6-5 NA TGTGCCAGCAGTTGGGCAAGCACAGATACGCAGTATTTT CASSWASTDTQYF
TRBJ1-5 NA TRBV30 few TGTGCCTGGAGTGTCGAGGACTATCAGCCCCAGCATTTT CAWSVEDYQPQHF
TRBJ2-7 TRBD1 TRBV18 NA TGTGCCAGCCCTTACAGAGGGACAGGGGGCCACGAGCAGTACTTC CASPYRGTGGHEQYF
TRBJ2-1 TRBD2 TRBV9 NA TGTGCCAGCAGCTCCATCGCTAGCGGACTTAACTCCTACAATGAGCAGTTCTTC CASSSIASGLNSYNEQFF
TRBJ1-1 NA TRBV6-5 NA TGTGCCAGCAGAAGGGGCCGGAACACTGAAGCTTTCTTT CASRRGRNTEAFF
TRBJ2-5 NA TRBV5-1 NA TGCGCCAGCAGCCGGACCGGACTAACAGAAGAGACCCAGTACTTC CASSRTGLTEETQYF
TRBJ2-1 NA TRBV27 NA TGTGCCAGCAGCCACCGACCTGCGGGTGTAAGCTCCTACAATGAGCAGTTCTTC CASSHRPAGVSSYNEQFF
TRBJ2-7 NA TRBV4-1 NA TGCGCCAGCAGCCAAGTTTCGGGACACCGGGGGGACGAGCAGTACTTC CASSQVSGHRGDEQYF
TRBJ2-1 NA TRBV19 NA TGTGCCAGTAGTATAGTCCGGGAGTCCTGGTACAATGAGCAGTTCTTC CASSIVRESWYNEQFF
TRBJ2-7 NA TRBV28 NA TGTGCCAGCACCAGGGGAAACTACGAGCAGTACTTC CASTRGNYEQYF
TRBJ2-7 TRBD2 TRBV18 NA TGTGCCAGCTCACCACCGTCTGCGGGGGGGGAGCAGTACTTC CASSPPSAGGEQYF
TRBJ2-2 TRBD2 TRBV19 few TGTGCCAGTAAACTAGCGGGTAGCTATACCGGGGAGCTGTTTTTT CASKLAGSYTGELFF
TRBJ1-1 TRBD1 TRBV19 NA TGTGCCAGTAGTACTCAGGGGGGTACTGAAGCTTTCTTT CASSTQGGTEAFF
TRBJ1-1 NA TRBV20-1 few TGCAGTGCCAGGGACACTGAAGCTTTCTTT CSARDTEAFF
TRBJ1-1 NA TRBV29-1 NA TGCAGCGTTGTTAGGACAACGATGAACACTGAAGCTTTCTTT CSVVRTTMNTEAFF
TRBJ1-5 TRBD1 TRBV19 NA TGTGCCAGCAAGGGGGGGACAGGGAGCAATCAGCCCCAGCATTTT CASKGGTGSNQPQHF
TRBJ2-6 TRBD1 TRBV9 NA TGTGCCAGCAGCTTCGCCACGACAGGGGCTGGGGCCAACGTCCTGACTTTC CASSFATTGAGANVLTF
TRBJ2-1 TRBD1 TRBV7-3 few TGTGCCAGCAGCTTAAATCCCGGGACAGGGTACAATGAGCAGTTCTTC CASSLNPGTGYNEQFF
TRBJ1-3 TRBD1 TRBV5-6 NA TGTGCCAGCAGCTTGACGGGACAGGGGGGTATCTCTGGAAACACCATATATTTT CASSLTGQGGISGNTIYF
TRBJ1-1 TRBD1 TRBV28 NA TGTGCCAGCAGGAGGGGGACAGAGAACACTGAAGCTTTCTTT CASRRGTENTEAFF
TRBJ2-3 TRBD2 TRBV7-2 NA TGTGCCAGCAGTGGACTAGCGGGAACAGATACGCAGTATTTT CASSGLAGTDTQYF
TRBJ1-2 NA TRBV6-5 NA TGTGCCAGCAGCAACAATAATCCTAACTATGGCTACACCTTC CASSNNNPNYGYTF
TRBJ1-1 NA TRBV6-5 NA TGTGCCAGCAGACCACAGGTCCAGAACACTGAAGCTTTCTTT CASRPQVQNTEAFF
TRBJ2-5 TRBD1 TRBV18 NA TGTGCCAGCCCGACAGGGGGATTGGAGACCCAGTACTTC CASPTGGLETQYF
TRBJ2-2 NA TRBV12-5 few TGTGCTAGTGGTTTCCATACCGGAACAGGCACCGGGGAGCTGTTTTTT CASGFHTGTGTGELFF
TRBJ2-7 TRBD2 TRBV10-2 once TGCGCCAGCAGAAAGACTAGCCCCTACGAGCAGTACTTC CASRKTSPYEQYF
TRBJ2-1 NA TRBV28 NA TGTGCCAGCAGCCTAGGGGGGGGAACTAACAATGAGCAGTTCTTC CASSLGGGTNNEQFF
TRBJ2-7 TRBD1 TRBV15 NA TGTGCCACCAGCAGGGCCGGGACAGGGCGCCACGAGCAGTACTTC CATSRAGTGRHEQYF
TRBJ2-7 TRBD2 TRBV2 NA TGTGCCAGCAGTGAATTATGGGGGACTAGCGGAGCGAGCTCCTACGAGCAGTACTTC CASSELWGTSGASSYEQYF
TRBJ1-5 TRBD1 TRBV5-1 NA TGCGCCAGCAGCGCCACCGGACAGGCCGGTACGCCCCAGCATTTT CASSATGQAGTPQHF
TRBJ2-7 NA TRBV5-6 NA TGTGCCAGCAGCTTCTTAGGACAGGAGGGACAGTACTTC CASSFLGQEGQYF
TRBJ1-4 TRBD1 TRBV5-5 NA TGTGCCAGCAGCTTTCCGGGACAGCGACTTGCAACTAATGAAAAACTGTTTTTT CASSFPGQRLATNEKLFF
TRBJ2-6 NA TRBV28 NA TGTGCCAGCAGTTTTATAGGGGCCAACGTCCTGACTTTC CASSFIGANVLTF
TRBJ2-3 NA TRBV6-1 NA TGTGCCAGCCGGGACTGGAGCACAGATACGCAGTATTTT CASRDWSTDTQYF
TRBJ1-5 TRBD1 TRBV30 few TGTGCCTGGCGGGACAGAAGGAGGCAATGCGGCAATCAGCCCCAGCATTTT CAWRDRRRQCGNQPQHF
TRBJ2-2 NA TRBV6-5 NA TGTGCCAGCAGTTACTGGGGAGCCCCCGGGGAGCTGTTTTTT CASSYWGAPGELFF
TRBJ1-2 NA TRBV7-9 NA TGTGCCAGCAGCTTAGCCTGGGCCGCTGACTATGGCTACACCTTC CASSLAWAADYGYTF
TRBJ2-5 NA TRBV30 NA TGTGCCTGGAGGACCAGGGGCGGTGAGACCCAGTACTTC CAWRTRGGETQYF
TRBJ1-2 NA TRBV6-6 NA TGTGCCAGCAGTCTAGACAGATACGCTAACTATGGCTACACCTTC CASSLDRYANYGYTF
TRBJ2-6 NA TRBV19 NA TGTGCCAGTAGTGGGGGGTCCGGGGCCAACGTCCTGACTTTC CASSGGSGANVLTF
TRBJ2-7 NA TRBV10-1 few TGCGCCAGCAGAGACAGCGGGCTCTACGAGCAGTACTTC CASRDSGLYEQYF
TRBJ2-1 NA TRBV4-2 NA TGTGCCAGCAGCCTAGGAGGCGGGGCCTACAATGAGCAGTTCTTC CASSLGGGAYNEQFF
TRBJ2-2 NA TRBV19 NA TGTGCCAGTACACGGGGCGGGGCGAACACCGGGGAGCTGTTTTTT CASTRGGANTGELFF
TRBJ1-4 TRBD1 TRBV19 NA TGTGCCAGTAGGAGACAGGGGGCAGGTGAAAAACTGTTTTTT CASRRQGAGEKLFF
TRBJ1-1 NA TRBV5-1 once TGCGCCAGCAGCTTAGGAGGGGAGTACACTGAAGCTTTCTTT CASSLGGEYTEAFF